These 9 T cell receptor beta chains came from one sample sequenced in a study of T cells in Graves' hyperthyroidism and ophthalmopathy. It was RNA transcripts that yielded the amplified TCR beta CDR3 regions. The study used the HTBI primer set for a first-round RT-PCR of the TCR CDR3. MiXCR, run by TCRdb on the multiplex PCR reads, gives a single entry per CDR3 protein. The data hold more than 650,000 distinct CDR3 sequences, with 14% observed a single time. The sequenced sample consisted of blood. The receptors were gathered from a woman between 18 and 29 years old with Graves' hyperthyroidism.

This clonotype occurred a few times. CDR3 coding DNA: TGCGCCAGCAGCCTTGAGCCAGGGAAGGAGACCCAGTACTTC. Its translation is CASSLEPGKETQYF. The J gene is TRBJ2-5, the V gene TRBV4-1, with a possible D match to TRBD1 (5 bases). The CDR3 is 14 amino acids. Trimming took 4 bases from V and 5 from J, leaving 14 bases between them. The germline V gene has CDR1 MGHRA and CDR2 YSYEKL.

This clonotype has a count of ten or more. The gene calls are TRBV13 and TRBJ1-5; D gene uncertain. The CDR3 consists of 12 residues. Germline-derived CDR1 and CDR2 are PRHDT and FYEKMQ (reference sequence). V was pared by 6 bases and J by 6 bases, with 9 bases between. The CDR3 here is CASSKGVQPQHF. The CDR3 DNA reads TGTGCCAGCAGTAAGGGTGTTCAGCCCCAGCATTTT.

This clonotype has a count of ten or more. This sequence joins TRBV20-1 and TRBJ2-7, with D possibly being TRBD2 (6 bases). Germline-derived CDR1 and CDR2 are DFQATT and SNEGSKA (reference sequence). V lost 3 bases and J lost 3, with 9 bases in between. The CDR3 totals 12 residues. CDR3: CSASERVYEQYF. Here the CDR3 DNA reads TGCAGTGCTAGTGAGCGGGTCTACGAGCAGTACTTC.

The rearrangement links TRBV12-3 or TRBV12-4 to TRBJ2-5; 9 nucleotides align to TRBD1. The CDR3 totals 15 residues. Unmatched junction bases numbered 9, after V lost 5 bases and J lost 5 bases. For the CDR3, the DNA is TGTGCCAGCAGTACGGGACAGGGATTAGGGGAGACCCAGTACTTC. This translates into CASSTGQGLGETQYF.

This clonotype was detected only a few times. The rearrangement links TRBV6-1 to TRBJ1-5; 9 nucleotides agree with TRBD1. V trimming: 7 bases; J trimming: 0 bases; junction bases outside the gene matches: 7. The germline CDR1 and CDR2 sequences are MNHNS and SASEGT. The CDR3 extends over 16 amino acids. The DNA of the CDR3 is TGTGCCAGCATTGAGGGGACAGGGATTAGCAATCAGCCCCAGCATTTT. The encoded protein is CASIEGTGISNQPQHF.

This clonotype was observed many times. The chain links TRBV4-2 to TRBJ1-1, with 8 positions matching TRBD1. The V segment lost 3 bases and the J segment 2 bases; nucleotides outside the gene matches: 5. This CDR3 comprises 15 residues. Germline V gives CDR1 LGHNA, CDR2 YNFKEQ. CDR3 protein: CASSHLDRGNTEAFF. CDR3 coding DNA: TGTGCCAGCAGCCATCTTGACAGGGGAAACACTGAAGCTTTCTTT.

This clonotype has a count of ten or more. V and J are TRBV20-1 and TRBJ1-1; perhaps TRBD1 as D (5 bases). Trimming pared 3 bases from V and 0 bases from J, leaving 14 bases between. Germline CDR1 reads DFQATT; CDR2 reads SNEGSKA (reference sequence). This CDR3 spans 15 amino acids. The CDR3 here is CSARNQGAMNTEAFF. For the CDR3, the DNA is TGCAGTGCTAGGAACCAGGGAGCGATGAACACTGAAGCTTTCTTT.

At least ten counts were recorded for this clonotype. The rearrangement uses TRBV6-5 and TRBJ1-2; 11 bases agree with TRBD1. Trimming cost V 0 bases and J 4 bases; bases outside gene matches: 1. Germline V gives CDR1 MNHEY, CDR2 SVGAGI. The CDR3 length is 15 residues. The CDR3 DNA is TGTGCCAGCAGTTACTCGGGACAGGGGGTCTATGGCTACACCTTC. Translating it yields CASSYSGQGVYGYTF.

J is TRBJ2-1 and V is TRBV4-2, with TRBD1 matching 10 bases. Per germline, CDR1 LGHNA and CDR2 YNFKEQ. V gave up 2 bases and J gave up 6 bases; unmatched junction bases: 7. This CDR3 spans 16 amino acids. This chain's CDR3 is CASSQQTGGAFNEQFF. The DNA of the CDR3 is TGTGCCAGCAGCCAACAGACAGGGGGCGCGTTCAATGAGCAGTTCTTC.